This T cell receptor (beta chain) derives from a study of read filtering for tumor transcriptome and immune sequencing. Whole-study context: The cohort had some 16 men and over twelve women aged about 47 to 80, mean around 63 years.

Points on this clonotype: What it binds is unknown. Being one base from a much bigger clone, this may be a read error. The conserved closing phenylalanine or tryptophan is absent in this CDR3, likely reflecting a read error.

Study results and limitations: Dropping single-read clonotypes raised IR-seq and RNA-seq shared-clonotype correlation. IR-seq captured clonotypes deeper and more reliably than RNA-seq.

Molecular barcoded adaptors covering alpha/delta and beta/gamma chains were used on around 370 ng RNA. In TCRdb, the reads were re-called with MiXCR into one record per CDR3 protein. The sample holds about 130,000 distinct CDR3 sequences, over 10% seen once. Germline CDR1 reads SGHRS; CDR2 reads YFSETQ. CDR3 size: 13 residues. Trimming shortened V by 4 bases and J by 8 bases, and 12 bases separated the two germline ends. This sequence joins TRBV5-1 and TRBJ2-2; unclear D gene. The sequence was obtained from a donor aged 40 or over with multiple myeloma. Sequencing was carried out using a population of CD138-negative cells sorted from bone marrow. The CDR3: CASSQEPSGELFL. The CDR3 DNA reads as TGCGCCAGCAGCCAGGAGCCGTCTGGGGAGCTGTTTCTT.